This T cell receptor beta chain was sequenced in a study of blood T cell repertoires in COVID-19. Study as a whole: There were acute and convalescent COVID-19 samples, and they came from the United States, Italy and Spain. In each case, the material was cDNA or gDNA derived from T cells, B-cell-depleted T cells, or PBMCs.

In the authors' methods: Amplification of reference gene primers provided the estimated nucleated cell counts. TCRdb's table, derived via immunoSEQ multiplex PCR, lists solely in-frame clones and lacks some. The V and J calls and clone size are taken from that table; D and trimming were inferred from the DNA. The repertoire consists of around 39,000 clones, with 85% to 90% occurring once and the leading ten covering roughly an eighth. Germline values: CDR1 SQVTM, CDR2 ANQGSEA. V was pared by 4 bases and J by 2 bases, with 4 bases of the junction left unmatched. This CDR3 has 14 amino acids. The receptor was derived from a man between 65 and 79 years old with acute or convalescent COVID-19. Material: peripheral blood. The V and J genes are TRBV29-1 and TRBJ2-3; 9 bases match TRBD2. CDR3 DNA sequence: TGCAGCGTTGGGGCGGGAGGGTTCACAGATACGCAGTATTTT. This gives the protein CSVGAGGFTDTQYF.